This note documents a single TCR beta chain sequence. The target antigen is unknown. The sample originates from a study of T cell responses to AZD1222 COVID-19 vaccine. Generated by immunoSEQ multiplex PCR, the TCRdb table keeps only in-frame clones and is missing some. The repertoire consists of around 160,000 clones, with around nine tenths occurring once and the leading ten covering under 1.5%. Study-wide results and caveats: Donors were mostly white British, more females; clonal diversity possibly underestimated. Spike regions recognized by vaccine-associated CD4 TCRs spanned the protein, led by 160-218 and 743-854. Reports indicate that nearly half of spike-specific TCRs are directed at unmutated variant regions. Elevations in Spike-specific TCR breadth and depth followed administration of two AZD1222 doses.

CDR1 and CDR2 (germline): LGHDT, YNNKEL (reference sequence). This CDR3 comprises 13 residues. The V end lost 4 bases, the J end lost 11 bases, and 17 bases lay between the germline ends. Sequenced material: peripheral blood, taken on day 0 of AZD1222 vaccination. V is TRBV3-1 (or the pseudogene TRBV3-2) and J is TRBJ1-1; D is uncertain. The TCR originated in an adult in good health. CDR3 sequence: CASSLVTGLGAFF. For the CDR3, the DNA is TGTGCCAGCAGCCTCGTCACGGGTCTCGGGGCTTTCTTT.